This TCR beta chain was sequenced during a study of cytomegalovirus exposure and HLA in healthy donors. V gave up 3 bases and J gave up 6 bases; unmatched junction bases: 5. CDR3 size: 16 residues. CDR1 is MGHDK and CDR2 is SYGVNS in the germline V gene. A multiplex PCR was run with 60 Vbeta primers and 13 Jbeta primers. Sequencing was performed with immunoSEQ multiplex PCR; in TCRdb, only in-frame clones are kept and a portion is missing. The sample yields about 60,000 clones, 60% to 80% seen once. This sequence originates from a female donor in good health and CMV-seronegative. The rearrangement joins TRBV25-1 to TRBJ2-1; 13 bases line up with TRBD2. Specimen: PBMCs. CDR3 protein: CASSEGGTSGINEQFF. The CDR3 region has the DNA TGTGCCAGCAGTGAGGGGGGGACTAGCGGGATCAATGAGCAGTTCTTC.